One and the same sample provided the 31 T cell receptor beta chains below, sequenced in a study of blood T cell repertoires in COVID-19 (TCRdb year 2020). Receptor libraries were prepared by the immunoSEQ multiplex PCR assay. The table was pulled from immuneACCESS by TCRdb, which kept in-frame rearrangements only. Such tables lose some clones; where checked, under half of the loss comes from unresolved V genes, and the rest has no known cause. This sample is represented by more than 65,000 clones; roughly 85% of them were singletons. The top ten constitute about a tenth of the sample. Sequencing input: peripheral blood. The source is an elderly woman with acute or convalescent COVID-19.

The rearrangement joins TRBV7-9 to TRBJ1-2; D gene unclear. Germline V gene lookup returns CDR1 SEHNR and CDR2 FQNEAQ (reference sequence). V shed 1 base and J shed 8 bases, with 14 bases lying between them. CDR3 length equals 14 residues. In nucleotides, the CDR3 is TGTGCCAGCAGCTTAGAGGAGGGAGTAAGAGGCTACACCTTC. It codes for CASSLEEGVRGYTF.

The CDR3 DNA is TGTGCCAGCAGTGAATTGACAGGGGGCTATGGCTACACCTTC. This encodes CASSELTGGYGYTF. J is TRBJ1-2 and V is TRBV6-1; 9 nucleotides align to TRBD1. After removal of 2 bases from V and 4 bases from J, the junction contained 2 bases not matched to a gene. This CDR3 has 14 residues. CDR1 and CDR2 (germline): MNHNS, SASEGT.

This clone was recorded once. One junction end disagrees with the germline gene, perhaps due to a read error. The DNA of the CDR3 is TGTGCTAGCAGCCAGGGGACAGCACTCTCCTACGAGCAGTACTTC. This gives the protein CASSQGTALSYEQYF. The V call is TRBV6-2 or TRBV6-3, the J call TRBJ2-7, with 7 bases that match TRBD1. The CDR3 is 15 amino acids. Looked up from germline, CDR1 is MNHEY and CDR2 is SVGEGT.

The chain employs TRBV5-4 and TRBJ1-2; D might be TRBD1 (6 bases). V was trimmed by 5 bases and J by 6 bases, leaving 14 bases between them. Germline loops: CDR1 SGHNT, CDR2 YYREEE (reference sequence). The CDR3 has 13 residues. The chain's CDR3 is CASSVAGADGYTF. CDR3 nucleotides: TGTGCCAGCAGTGTTGCGGGGGCGGATGGCTACACCTTC.

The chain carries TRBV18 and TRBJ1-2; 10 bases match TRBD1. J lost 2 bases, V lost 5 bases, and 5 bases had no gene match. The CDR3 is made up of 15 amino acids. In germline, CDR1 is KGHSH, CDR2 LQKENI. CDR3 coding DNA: TGTGCCAGCTCAAACGACAGGGGGCGCAACTATGGCTACACCTTC. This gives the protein CASSNDRGRNYGYTF.

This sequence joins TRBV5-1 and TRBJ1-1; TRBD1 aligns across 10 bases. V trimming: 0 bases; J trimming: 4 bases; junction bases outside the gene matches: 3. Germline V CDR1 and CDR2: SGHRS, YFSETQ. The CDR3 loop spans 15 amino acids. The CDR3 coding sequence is TGCGCCAGCAGCTTGGCCGGACAGGGGGTCACTGAAGCTTTCTTT. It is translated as CASSLAGQGVTEAFF.

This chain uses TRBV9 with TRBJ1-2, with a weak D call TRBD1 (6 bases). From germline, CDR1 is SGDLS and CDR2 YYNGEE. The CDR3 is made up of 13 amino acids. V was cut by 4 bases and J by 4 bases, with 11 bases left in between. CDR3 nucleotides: TGTGCCAGCAGCCCTCAGGGGTCCTATGGCTACACCTTC. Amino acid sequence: CASSPQGSYGYTF.

The CDR3 DNA reads TGTGCCAGCAGCCGGACAGGGGGCGCGGACACTGAAGCTTTCTTT. The encoded protein is CASSRTGGADTEAFF. This sequence joins TRBV5-6 and TRBJ1-1, with 11 bases lining up with TRBD1. This CDR3 contains 15 residues. Germline lookup yields CDR1 SGHDT and CDR2 YYEEEE. The J segment lost 3 bases and the V segment lost 4 bases, leaving 5 bases of the junction unmatched. The full variable domain, in which reference TRBV5-6 and TRBJ1-1 provide the parts outside the CDR3, is DAGVTQSPTHLIKTRGQQVTLRCSPKSGHDTVSWYQQALGQGPQFIFQYYEEEERQRGNFPDRFSGHQFPNYSSELNVNALLLGDSALYLCASSRTGGADTEAFFGQGTRLTVV.

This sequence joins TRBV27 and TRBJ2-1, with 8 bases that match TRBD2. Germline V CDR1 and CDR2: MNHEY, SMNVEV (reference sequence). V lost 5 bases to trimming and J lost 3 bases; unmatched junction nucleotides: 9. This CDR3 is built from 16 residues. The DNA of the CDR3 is TGTGCCAGCAGTCCCCGGGGGGGCCGAGGCTACAATGAGCAGTTCTTC. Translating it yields CASSPRGGRGYNEQFF.

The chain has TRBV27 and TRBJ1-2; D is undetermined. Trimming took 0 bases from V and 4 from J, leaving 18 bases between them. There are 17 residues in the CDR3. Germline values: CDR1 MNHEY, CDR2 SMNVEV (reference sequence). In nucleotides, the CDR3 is TGTGCCAGCAGTTTATCGCCCGGGGTCCCCCCGCTCTATGGCTACACCTTC. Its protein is CASSLSPGVPPLYGYTF.

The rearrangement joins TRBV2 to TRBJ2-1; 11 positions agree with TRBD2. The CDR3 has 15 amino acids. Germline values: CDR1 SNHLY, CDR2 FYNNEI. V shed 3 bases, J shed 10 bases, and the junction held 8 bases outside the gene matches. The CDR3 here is CASSDRLAGGREQFF. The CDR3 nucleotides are TGTGCCAGCAGTGACAGGCTAGCGGGGGGTAGGGAGCAGTTCTTC. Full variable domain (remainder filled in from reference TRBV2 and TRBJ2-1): EPEVTQTPSHQVTQMGQEVILRCVPISNHLYFYWYRQILGQKVEFLVSFYNNEISEKSEIFDDQFSVERPDGSNFTLKIRSTKLEDSAMYFCASSDRLAGGREQFFGPGTRLTVL.

The CDR3 region has the DNA TGTGCCAGTAGTCCACCATCGGGGTACGGCACTGAAGCTTTCTTT. This sequence encodes CASSPPSGYGTEAFF. The chain employs TRBV19 and TRBJ1-1, with D uncertain. The length of the CDR3 is 15 residues. Per the germline V gene, CDR1 is LNHDA and CDR2 is SQIVND (reference sequence). V lost 5 bases and J 4 bases, leaving 17 bases between the germline ends.

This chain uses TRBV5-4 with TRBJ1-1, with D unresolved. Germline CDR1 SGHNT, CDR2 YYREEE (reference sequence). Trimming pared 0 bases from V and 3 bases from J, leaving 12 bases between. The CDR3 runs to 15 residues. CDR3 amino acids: CASSLGSRTDTEAFF. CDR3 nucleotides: TGTGCCAGCAGCTTGGGGAGCAGGACTGACACTGAAGCTTTCTTT. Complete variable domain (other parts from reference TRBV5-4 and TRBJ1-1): ETGVTQSPTHLIKTRGQQVTLRCSSQSGHNTVSWYQQALGQGPQFIFQYYREEENGRGNFPPRFSGLQFPNYSSELNVNALELDDSALYLCASSLGSRTDTEAFFGQGTRLTVV.

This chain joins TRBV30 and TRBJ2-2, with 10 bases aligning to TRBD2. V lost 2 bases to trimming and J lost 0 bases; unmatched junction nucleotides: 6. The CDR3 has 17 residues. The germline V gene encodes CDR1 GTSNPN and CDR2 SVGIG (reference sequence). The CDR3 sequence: CAWSKASGGSNTGELFF. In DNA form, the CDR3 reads TGTGCCTGGAGTAAGGCTAGCGGGGGATCGAACACCGGGGAGCTGTTTTTT.

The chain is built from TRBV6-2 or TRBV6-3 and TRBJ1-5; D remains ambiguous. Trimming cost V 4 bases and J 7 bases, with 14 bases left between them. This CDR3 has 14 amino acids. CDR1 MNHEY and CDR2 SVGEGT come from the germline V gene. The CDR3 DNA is TGTGCCAGCAGTTCCGGTGTTGGTAAGCAGCCCCAGCATTTT. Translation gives CASSSGVGKQPQHF.

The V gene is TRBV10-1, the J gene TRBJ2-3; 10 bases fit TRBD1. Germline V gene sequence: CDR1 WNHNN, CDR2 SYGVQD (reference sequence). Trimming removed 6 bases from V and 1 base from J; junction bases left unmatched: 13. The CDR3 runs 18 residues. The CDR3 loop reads CASSEIGQGVMGTDTQYF. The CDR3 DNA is TGCGCCAGCAGCGAGATAGGACAGGGGGTAATGGGCACAGATACGCAGTATTTT.

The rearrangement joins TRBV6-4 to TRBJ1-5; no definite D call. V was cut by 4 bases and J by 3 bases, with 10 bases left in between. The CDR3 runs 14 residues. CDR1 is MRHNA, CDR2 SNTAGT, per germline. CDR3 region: CASSVEGYNQPQHF. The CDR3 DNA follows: TGTGCCAGCAGTGTAGAGGGATACAATCAGCCCCAGCATTTT.

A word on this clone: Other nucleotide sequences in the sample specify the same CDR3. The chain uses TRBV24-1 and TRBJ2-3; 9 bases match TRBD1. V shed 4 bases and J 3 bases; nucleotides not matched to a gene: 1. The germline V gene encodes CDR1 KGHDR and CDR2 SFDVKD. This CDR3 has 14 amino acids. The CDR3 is CATSETGGTDTQYF. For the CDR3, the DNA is TGTGCCACCAGTGAGACAGGGGGAACAGATACGCAGTATTTT.

The CDR3 bases are TGCGCCAGCAGCGCTACAGGGGGCGAGCAGTTCTTC. Its translation is CASSATGGEQFF. The chain combines TRBV5-1 with TRBJ2-1; 9 nucleotides line up with TRBD1. V lost 4 bases, J lost 10 bases, and 3 bases stayed unmatched. Germline lookup yields CDR1 SGHRS and CDR2 YFSETQ. The CDR3 loop spans 12 amino acids. Using reference TRBV5-1 and TRBJ2-1 for the parts outside the CDR3, the full variable domain is KAGVTQTPRYLIKTRGQQVTLSCSPISGHRSVSWYQQTPGQGLQFLFEYFSETQRNKGNFPGRFSGRQFSNSRSEMNVSTLELGDSALYLCASSATGGEQFFGPGTRLTVL.

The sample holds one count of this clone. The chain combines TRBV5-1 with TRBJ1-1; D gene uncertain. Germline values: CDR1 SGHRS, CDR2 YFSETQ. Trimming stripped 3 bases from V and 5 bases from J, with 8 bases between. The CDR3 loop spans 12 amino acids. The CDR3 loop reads CASSSVGTEAFF. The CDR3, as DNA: TGCGCCAGCAGCTCCGTCGGGACTGAAGCTTTCTTT.

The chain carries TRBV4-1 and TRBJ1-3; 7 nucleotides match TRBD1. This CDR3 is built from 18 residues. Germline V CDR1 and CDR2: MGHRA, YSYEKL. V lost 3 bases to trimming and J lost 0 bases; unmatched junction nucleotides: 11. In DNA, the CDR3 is TGCGCCAGCAGCCAGGGTGACAGGGTGGCCGTCTCTGGAAACACCATATATTTT. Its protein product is CASSQGDRVAVSGNTIYF.

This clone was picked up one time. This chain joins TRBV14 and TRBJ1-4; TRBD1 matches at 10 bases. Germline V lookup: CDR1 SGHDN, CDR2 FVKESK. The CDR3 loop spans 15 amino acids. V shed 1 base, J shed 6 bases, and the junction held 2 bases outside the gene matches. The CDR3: CASSQGGQGYEKLFF. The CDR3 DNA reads TGTGCCAGCAGCCAAGGGGGACAGGGGTATGAAAAACTGTTTTTT.

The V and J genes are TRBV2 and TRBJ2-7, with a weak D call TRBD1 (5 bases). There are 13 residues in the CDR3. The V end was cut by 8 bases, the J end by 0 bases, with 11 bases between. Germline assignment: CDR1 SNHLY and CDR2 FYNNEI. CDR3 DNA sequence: TGTGCCAGCCAGGGAATCTTCTCCTACGAGCAGTACTTC. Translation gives CASQGIFSYEQYF.

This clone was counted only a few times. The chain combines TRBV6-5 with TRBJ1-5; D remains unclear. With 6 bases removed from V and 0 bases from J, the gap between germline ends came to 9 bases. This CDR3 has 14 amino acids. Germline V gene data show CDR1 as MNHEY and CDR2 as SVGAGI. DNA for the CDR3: TGTGCCAGCAGGCAGGATTTTAGCAATCAGCCCCAGCATTTT. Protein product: CASRQDFSNQPQHF.

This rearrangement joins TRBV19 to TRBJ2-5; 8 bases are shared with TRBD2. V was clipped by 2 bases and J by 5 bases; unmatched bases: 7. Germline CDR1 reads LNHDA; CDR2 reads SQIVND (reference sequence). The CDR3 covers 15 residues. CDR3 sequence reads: CASSITGGLVETQYF. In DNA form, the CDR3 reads TGTGCCAGTAGTATAACGGGGGGGCTGGTGGAGACCCAGTACTTC.

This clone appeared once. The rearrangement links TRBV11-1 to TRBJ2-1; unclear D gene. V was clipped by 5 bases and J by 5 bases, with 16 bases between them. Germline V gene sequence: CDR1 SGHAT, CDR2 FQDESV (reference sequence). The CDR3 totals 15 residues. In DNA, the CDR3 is TGTGCCAGCAGCCCGGGTGTGGTCTTGGACAATGAGCAGTTCTTC. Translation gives CASSPGVVLDNEQFF. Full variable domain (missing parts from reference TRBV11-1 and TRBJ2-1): EAEVAQSPRYKITEKSQAVAFWCDPISGHATLYWYRQILGQGPELLVQFQDESVVDDSQLPKDRFSAERLKGVDSTLKIQPAELGDSAMYLCASSPGVVLDNEQFFGPGTRLTVL.

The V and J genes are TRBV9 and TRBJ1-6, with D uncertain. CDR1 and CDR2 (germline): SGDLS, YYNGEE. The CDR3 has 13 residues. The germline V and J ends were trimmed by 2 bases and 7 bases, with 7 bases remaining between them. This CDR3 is CASSVVENSPLHF. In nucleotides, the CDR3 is TGTGCCAGCAGCGTGGTAGAAAATTCACCCCTCCACTTT.

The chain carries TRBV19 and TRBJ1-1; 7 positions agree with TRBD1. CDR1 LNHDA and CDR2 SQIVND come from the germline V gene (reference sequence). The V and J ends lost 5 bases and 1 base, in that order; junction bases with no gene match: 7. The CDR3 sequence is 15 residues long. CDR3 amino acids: CASSPRTGPNTEAFF. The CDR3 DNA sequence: TGTGCCAGTAGTCCCAGGACAGGACCGAACACTGAAGCTTTCTTT. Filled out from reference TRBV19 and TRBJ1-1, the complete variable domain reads DGGITQSPKYLFRKEGQNVTLSCEQNLNHDAMYWYRQDPGQGLRLIYYSQIVNDFQKGDIAEGYSVSREKKESFPLTVTSAQKNPTAFYLCASSPRTGPNTEAFFGQGTRLTVV.

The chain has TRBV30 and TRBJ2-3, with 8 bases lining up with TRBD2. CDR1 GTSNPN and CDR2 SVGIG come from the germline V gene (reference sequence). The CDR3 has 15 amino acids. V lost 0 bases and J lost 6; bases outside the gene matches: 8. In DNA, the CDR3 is TGTGCCTGGAGTGTCCGGGGGGGCGTTTTCGATACGCAGTATTTT. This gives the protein CAWSVRGGVFDTQYF.

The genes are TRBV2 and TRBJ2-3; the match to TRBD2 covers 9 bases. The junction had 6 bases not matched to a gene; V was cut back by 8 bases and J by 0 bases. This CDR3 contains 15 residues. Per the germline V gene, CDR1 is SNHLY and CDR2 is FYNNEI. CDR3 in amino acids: CASLSGGLSTDTQYF. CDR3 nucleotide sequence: TGTGCCAGCCTTAGCGGGGGCCTGAGCACAGATACGCAGTATTTT.

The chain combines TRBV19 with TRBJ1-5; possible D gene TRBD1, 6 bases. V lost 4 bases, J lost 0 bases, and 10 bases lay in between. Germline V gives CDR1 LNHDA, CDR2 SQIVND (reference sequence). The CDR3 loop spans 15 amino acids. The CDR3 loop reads CASSKTGSSNQPQHF. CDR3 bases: TGTGCCAGTAGTAAAACAGGGTCTAGCAATCAGCCCCAGCATTTT. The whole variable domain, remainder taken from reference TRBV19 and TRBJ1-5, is DGGITQSPKYLFRKEGQNVTLSCEQNLNHDAMYWYRQDPGQGLRLIYYSQIVNDFQKGDIAEGYSVSREKKESFPLTVTSAQKNPTAFYLCASSKTGSSNQPQHFGDGTRLSIL.